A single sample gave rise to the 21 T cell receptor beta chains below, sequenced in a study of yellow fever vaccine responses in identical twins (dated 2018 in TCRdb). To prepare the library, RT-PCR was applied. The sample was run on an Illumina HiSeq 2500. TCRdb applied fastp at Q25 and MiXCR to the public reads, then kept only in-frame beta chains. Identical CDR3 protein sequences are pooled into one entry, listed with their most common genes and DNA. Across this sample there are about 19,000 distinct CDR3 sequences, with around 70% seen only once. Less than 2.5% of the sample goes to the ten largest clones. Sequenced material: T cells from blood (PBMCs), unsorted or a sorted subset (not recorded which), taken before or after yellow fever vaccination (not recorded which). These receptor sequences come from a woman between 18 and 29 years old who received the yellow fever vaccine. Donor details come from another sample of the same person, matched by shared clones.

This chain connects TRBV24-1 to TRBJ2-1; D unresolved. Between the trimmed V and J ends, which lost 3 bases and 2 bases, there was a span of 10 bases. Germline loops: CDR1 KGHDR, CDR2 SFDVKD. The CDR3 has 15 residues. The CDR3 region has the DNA TGTGCCACCAGTGATCGCACGGGTACCTACAATGAGCAGTTCTTC. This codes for CATSDRTGTYNEQFF.

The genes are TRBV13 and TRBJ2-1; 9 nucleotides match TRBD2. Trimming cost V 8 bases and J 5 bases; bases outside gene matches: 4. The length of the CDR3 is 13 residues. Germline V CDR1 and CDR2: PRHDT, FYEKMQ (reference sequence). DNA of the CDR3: TGTGCCAGCTTTCTAGCGGGAAACAATGAGCAGTTCTTC. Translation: CASFLAGNNEQFF.

The CDR3 loop reads CASSSGTSGAYEQYF. The DNA of the CDR3 is TGTGCCAGCAGCTCGGGAACTAGCGGGGCCTACGAGCAGTACTTC. The gene calls are TRBV11-3 and TRBJ2-7, with 10 bases lining up with TRBD2. From germline, CDR1 is SGHNT and CDR2 YENEEA. V dropped 4 bases and J dropped 2; count of bases not matched to a gene: 5. The CDR3 is 15 amino acids. Full variable domain (remainder filled in from reference TRBV11-3 and TRBJ2-7): EAGVVQSPRYKIIEKKQPVAFWCNPISGHNTLYWYLQNLGQGPELLIRYENEEAVDDSQLPKDRFSAERLKGVDSTLKIQPAELGDSAVYLCASSSGTSGAYEQYFGPGTRLTVT.

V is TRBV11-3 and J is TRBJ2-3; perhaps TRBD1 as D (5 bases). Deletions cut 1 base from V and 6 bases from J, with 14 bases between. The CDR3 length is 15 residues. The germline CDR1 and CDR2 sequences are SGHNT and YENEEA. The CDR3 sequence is CASSLVDSLSDTQYF. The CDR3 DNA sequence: TGTGCCAGCAGCTTAGTCGACAGCTTGAGTGATACGCAGTATTTT.

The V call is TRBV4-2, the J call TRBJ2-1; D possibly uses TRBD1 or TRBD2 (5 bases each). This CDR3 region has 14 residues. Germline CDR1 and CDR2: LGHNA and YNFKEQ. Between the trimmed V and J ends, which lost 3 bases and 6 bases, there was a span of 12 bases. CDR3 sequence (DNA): TGTGCCAGCAGCCACCGGGACCCTATCAATGAGCAGTTCTTC. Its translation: CASSHRDPINEQFF.

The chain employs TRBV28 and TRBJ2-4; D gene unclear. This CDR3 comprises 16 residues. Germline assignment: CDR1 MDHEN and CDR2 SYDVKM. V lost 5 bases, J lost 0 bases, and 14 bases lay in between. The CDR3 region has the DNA TGTGCCAGCAGTGCTATACAGAAATTAGCCAAAAACATTCAGTACTTC. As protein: CASSAIQKLAKNIQYF.

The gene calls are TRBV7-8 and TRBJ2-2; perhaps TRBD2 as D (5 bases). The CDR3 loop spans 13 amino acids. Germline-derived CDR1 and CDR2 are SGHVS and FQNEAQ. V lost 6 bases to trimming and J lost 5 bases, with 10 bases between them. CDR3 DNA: TGTGCCAGCAGTTATACTAGTACCGGGGAGCTGTTTTTT. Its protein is CASSYTSTGELFF.

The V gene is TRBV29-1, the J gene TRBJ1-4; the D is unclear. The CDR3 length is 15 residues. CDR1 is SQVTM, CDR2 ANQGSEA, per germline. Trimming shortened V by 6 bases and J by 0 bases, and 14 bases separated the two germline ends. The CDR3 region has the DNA TGCAGCGTACTGGGGAATAGGGCAACTAATGAAAAACTGTTTTTT. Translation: CSVLGNRATNEKLFF.

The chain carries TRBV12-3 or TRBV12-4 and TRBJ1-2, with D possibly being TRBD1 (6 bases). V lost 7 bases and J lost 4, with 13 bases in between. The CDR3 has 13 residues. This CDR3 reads CASTTGMLYGYTF. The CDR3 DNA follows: TGTGCCAGCACCACAGGGATGCTCTATGGCTACACCTTC.

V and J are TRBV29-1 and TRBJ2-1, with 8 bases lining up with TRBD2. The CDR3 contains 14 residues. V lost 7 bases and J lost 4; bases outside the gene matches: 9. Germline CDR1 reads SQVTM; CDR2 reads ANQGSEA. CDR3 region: CSALRGLEYNEQFF. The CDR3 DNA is TGCAGCGCTCTCAGGGGACTAGAATACAATGAGCAGTTCTTC.

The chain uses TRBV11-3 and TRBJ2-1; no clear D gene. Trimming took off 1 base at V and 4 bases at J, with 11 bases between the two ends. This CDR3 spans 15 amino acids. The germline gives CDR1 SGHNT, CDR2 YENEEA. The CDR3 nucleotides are TGTGCCAGCAGCTTAGGTCCGGCACCATACAATGAGCAGTTCTTC. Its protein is CASSLGPAPYNEQFF.

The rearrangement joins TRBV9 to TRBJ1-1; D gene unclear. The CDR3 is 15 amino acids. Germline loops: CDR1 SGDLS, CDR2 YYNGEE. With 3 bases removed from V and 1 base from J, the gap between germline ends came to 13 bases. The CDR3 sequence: CASSAYSGRNTEAFF. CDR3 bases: TGTGCCAGCAGCGCCTACAGTGGTCGGAACACTGAAGCTTTCTTT.

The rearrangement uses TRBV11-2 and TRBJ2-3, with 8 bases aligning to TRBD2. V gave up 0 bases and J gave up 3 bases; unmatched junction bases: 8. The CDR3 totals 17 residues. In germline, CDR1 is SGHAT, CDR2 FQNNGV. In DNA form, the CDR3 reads TGTGCCAGCAGCTTAGATATCGGGAGGGCCGTGACAGATACGCAGTATTTT. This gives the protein CASSLDIGRAVTDTQYF.

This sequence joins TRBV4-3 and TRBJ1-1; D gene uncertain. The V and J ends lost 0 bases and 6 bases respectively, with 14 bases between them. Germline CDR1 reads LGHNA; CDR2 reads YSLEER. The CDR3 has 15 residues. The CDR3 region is CASSQEEGNFAEAFF. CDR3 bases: TGCGCCAGCAGCCAAGAAGAAGGGAATTTCGCTGAAGCTTTCTTT.

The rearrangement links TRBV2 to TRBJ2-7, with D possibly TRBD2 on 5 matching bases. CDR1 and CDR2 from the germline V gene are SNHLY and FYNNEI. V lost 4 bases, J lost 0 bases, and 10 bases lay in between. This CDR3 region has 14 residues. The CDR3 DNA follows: TGTGCCAGCAGTGGGGAGCTTGACTCCTACGAGCAGTACTTC. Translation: CASSGELDSYEQYF.

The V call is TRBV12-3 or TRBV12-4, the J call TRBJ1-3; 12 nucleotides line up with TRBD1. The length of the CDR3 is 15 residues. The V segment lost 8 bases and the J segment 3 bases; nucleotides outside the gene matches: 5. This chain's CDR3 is CASVGTGGLGNTIYF. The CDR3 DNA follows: TGTGCCAGCGTGGGGACAGGGGGCCTTGGAAACACCATATATTTT.

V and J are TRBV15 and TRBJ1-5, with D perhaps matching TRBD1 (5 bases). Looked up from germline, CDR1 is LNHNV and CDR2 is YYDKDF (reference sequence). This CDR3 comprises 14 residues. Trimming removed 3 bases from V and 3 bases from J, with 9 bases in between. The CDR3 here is CATSRAGHNQPQHF. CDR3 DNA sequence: TGTGCCACCAGCAGGGCAGGGCACAATCAGCCCCAGCATTTT.

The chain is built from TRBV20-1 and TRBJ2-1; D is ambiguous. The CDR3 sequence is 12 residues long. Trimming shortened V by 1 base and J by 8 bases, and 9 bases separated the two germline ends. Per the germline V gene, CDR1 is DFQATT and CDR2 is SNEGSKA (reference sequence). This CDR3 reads CSARVVGYEQFF. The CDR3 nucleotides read TGCAGTGCTAGAGTTGTAGGGTATGAGCAGTTCTTC.

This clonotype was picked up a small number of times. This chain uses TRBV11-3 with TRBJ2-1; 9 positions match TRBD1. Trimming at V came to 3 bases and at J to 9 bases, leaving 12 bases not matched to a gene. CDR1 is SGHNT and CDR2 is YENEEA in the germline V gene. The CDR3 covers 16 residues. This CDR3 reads CASSFSGTGRFGEQFF. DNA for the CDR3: TGTGCCAGCAGCTTCTCCGGGACAGGGAGGTTTGGTGAGCAGTTCTTC.

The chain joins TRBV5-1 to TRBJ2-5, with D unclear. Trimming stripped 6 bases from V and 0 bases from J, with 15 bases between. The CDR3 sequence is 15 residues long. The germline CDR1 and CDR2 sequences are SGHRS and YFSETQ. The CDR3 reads CASTPAASYQETQYF. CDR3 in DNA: TGCGCCAGCACCCCAGCAGCCTCGTACCAAGAGACCCAGTACTTC. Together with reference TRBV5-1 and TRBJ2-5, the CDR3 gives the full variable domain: KAGVTQTPRYLIKTRGQQVTLSCSPISGHRSVSWYQQTPGQGLQFLFEYFSETQRNKGNFPGRFSGRQFSNSRSEMNVSTLELGDSALYLCASTPAASYQETQYFGPGTRLLVL.

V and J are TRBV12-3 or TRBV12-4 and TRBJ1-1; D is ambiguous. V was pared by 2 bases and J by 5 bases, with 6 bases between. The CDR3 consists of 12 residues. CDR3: CASSLWGTEAFF. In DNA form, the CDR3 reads TGTGCCAGCAGTTTATGGGGAACTGAAGCTTTCTTT.